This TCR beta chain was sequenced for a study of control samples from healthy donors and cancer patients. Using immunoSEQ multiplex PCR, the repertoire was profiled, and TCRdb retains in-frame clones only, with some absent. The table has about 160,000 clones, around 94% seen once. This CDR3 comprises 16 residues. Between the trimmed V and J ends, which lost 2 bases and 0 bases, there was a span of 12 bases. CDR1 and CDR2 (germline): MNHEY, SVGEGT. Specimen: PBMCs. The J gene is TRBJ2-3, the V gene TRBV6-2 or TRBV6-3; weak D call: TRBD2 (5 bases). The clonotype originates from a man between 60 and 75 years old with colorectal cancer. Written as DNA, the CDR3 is TGTGCCAGCAGTTACCGTCCGCGGACTAGCACAGATACGCAGTATTTT. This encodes CASSYRPRTSTDTQYF.